The 19 T cell receptor beta chains reported below all come from one sample, sequenced in a study of control samples from healthy donors and cancer patients. Data came from immunoSEQ multiplex PCR; TCRdb stores just in-frame clones and leaves some out. Of roughly 88,000 clones listed, roughly nine tenths are singletons. Material: blood. The receptor set was obtained from a woman aged 25 to 39 in good health.

The chain recombines TRBV19 with TRBJ2-5; possibly TRBD2 for D (6 bases). Germline CDR1 LNHDA, CDR2 SQIVND (reference sequence). This CDR3 has 15 amino acids. Trimming left V 3 bases short and J 6 bases short, with 17 bases between. The CDR3 protein is CASSIRDSLWKTQYF. The CDR3 DNA sequence: TGTGCCAGTAGTATCCGGGACTCCCTGTGGAAGACCCAGTACTTC.

J is TRBJ2-7 and V is TRBV6-1; D may be TRBD1 (6 bases). The ends were cut back, 5 bases at V and 3 bases at J, with 8 bases in the middle. CDR1 MNHNS and CDR2 SASEGT come from the germline V gene. The CDR3 extends over 12 amino acids. CDR3 coding DNA: TGTGCCAGCAGTCCCAGGGGCTACGAGCAGTACTTC. It codes for CASSPRGYEQYF.

The V gene is TRBV6-5, the J gene TRBJ1-6, with TRBD1 matching over 10 bases. J lost 9 bases, V lost 11 bases, and 10 bases had no gene match. The CDR3 length is 14 residues. Germline loops: CDR1 MNHEY, CDR2 SVGAGI. CDR3 coding DNA: TGTGCCGCAAGGACAGGGGGAGATTCTTCACCCCTCCACTTT. Its protein product is CAARTGGDSSPLHF.

This CDR3 is CASSPTPTGRKGNEQFF. In DNA, the CDR3 is TGCGCCAGCAGCCCGACTCCGACAGGGAGAAAGGGGAATGAGCAGTTCTTC. V usage is TRBV5-1 and J usage is TRBJ2-1, with 7 bases identical to TRBD1. The CDR3 is 17 amino acids. Germline V gene sequence: CDR1 SGHRS, CDR2 YFSETQ. The J segment lost 7 bases and the V segment lost 4 bases, leaving 17 bases of the junction unmatched.

The chain is built from TRBV2 and TRBJ2-5, with no clear D. V was clipped by 1 base and J by 5 bases, with 14 bases between them. This CDR3 is 15 amino acids long. The V gene's germline CDR1 is SNHLY and CDR2 FYNNEI. CDR3 sequence reads: CASSEGGTRLETQYF. The CDR3 bases are TGTGCCAGCAGTGAAGGGGGAACGAGGTTGGAGACCCAGTACTTC.

The rearrangement joins TRBV3-1 (or the pseudogene TRBV3-2) to TRBJ2-5; D uncertain. Germline V gene data show CDR1 as LGHDT and CDR2 as YNNKEL (reference sequence). The CDR3 is 14 residues long. V dropped 2 bases and J dropped 3 bases, with 10 bases sitting between them. The CDR3 sequence: CASSQNAAEETQYF. In DNA, the CDR3 is TGTGCCAGCAGCCAAAATGCAGCAGAAGAGACCCAGTACTTC.

In its sample, this clone was seen once. The DNA of the CDR3 is TGTGTCAGAAGCCCCAGGGTGCAGGCGAAGAGAAGACAGCCCCAGCATTTT. Encoded protein: CVRSPRVQAKRRQPQHF. The J gene is TRBJ1-5, the V gene TRBV7-5; TRBD1 reflects the table's D call only, with no check against the DNA. TRBV7-5 is listed as a pseudogene. The CDR3 sequence is 17 residues long.

This clone has more than one count but fewer than ten. This chain connects TRBV6-2 or TRBV6-3 to TRBJ1-2; the D is unclear. There are 14 residues in the CDR3. CDR1 and CDR2 from the germline V gene are MNHEY and SVGEGT. Trimming cost V 6 bases and J 8 bases, with 19 bases left between them. CDR3 in DNA: TGTGCCAGCAGCCCTGAGGTCCGGACGAAAGGCTACACCTTC. It yields the protein CASSPEVRTKGYTF.

The J gene is TRBJ1-5, the V gene TRBV7-2, with D tentatively TRBD1 (5 bases). The ends were cut back, 2 bases at V and 5 bases at J, with 10 bases in the middle. The germline V gene encodes CDR1 SGHTA and CDR2 FQGNSA. This CDR3 comprises 14 residues. The CDR3 sequence is CASSLTRDDQPQHF. The CDR3 DNA reads TGTGCCAGCAGCTTAACCCGGGACGATCAGCCCCAGCATTTT.

The CDR3 region is CSVYPPGYGEKLFF. The CDR3 DNA follows: TGCAGCGTTTACCCCCCCGGGTACGGGGAAAAACTGTTTTTT. The chain uses TRBV29-1 and TRBJ1-4, with D uncertain. Between the trimmed V and J ends, which lost 5 bases and 8 bases, there was a span of 18 bases. Germline lookup yields CDR1 SQVTM and CDR2 ANQGSEA. This CDR3 contains 14 residues. Together with reference TRBV29-1 and TRBJ1-4, the CDR3 gives the full variable domain: SAVISQKPSRDICQRGTSLTIQCQVDSQVTMMFWYRQQPGQSLTLIATANQGSEATYESGFVIDKFPISRPNLTFSTLTVSNMSPEDSSIYLCSVYPPGYGEKLFFGSGTQLSVL.

This sequence joins TRBV23-1 and TRBJ2-6; D tentatively reads TRBD1 or TRBD2 (5 bases each). TRBV23-1 is placed among ORFs of uncertain function. The CDR3 has 18 residues. V gave up 2 bases and J gave up 0 bases, with 14 bases separating them. The CDR3 loop is CASSQPTGRSSGANVLTF. The CDR3 DNA is TGCGCCAGCAGTCAACCTACGGGACGGTCCTCTGGGGCCAACGTCCTGACTTTC.

V usage is TRBV3-1 (or the pseudogene TRBV3-2) and J usage is TRBJ2-7, with 8 bases that match TRBD1. The length of the CDR3 is 14 residues. V shed 1 base, J shed 7 bases, and the junction held 6 bases outside the gene matches. Germline V gene lookup returns CDR1 LGHDT and CDR2 YNNKEL (reference sequence). CDR3 nucleotide sequence: TGTGCCAGCAGCCAAGGTCAGGGGGCGGGGGAGCAGTACTTC. It codes for CASSQGQGAGEQYF.

The genes are TRBV12-3 or TRBV12-4 and TRBJ1-5; D unclear. The CDR3 runs to 13 residues. With 6 bases removed from V and 4 bases from J, the gap between germline ends came to 10 bases. The CDR3 DNA sequence: TGTGCCAGCAGCCAGAGAGAAAATCAGCCCCAGCATTTT. Translation gives CASSQRENQPQHF.

The gene calls are TRBV28 and TRBJ1-4, with 7 bases fitting TRBD1. The ends lost 5 bases at V and 3 bases at J; junction bases unmatched: 6. Germline V lookup: CDR1 MDHEN, CDR2 SYDVKM. The CDR3 consists of 15 residues. The CDR3 loop is CASSGPGTANEKLFF. The CDR3 DNA reads TGTGCCAGCAGTGGACCCGGGACAGCTAATGAAAAACTGTTTTTT.

This clone was seen just once. This rearrangement joins TRBV4-1 to TRBJ2-1; no clear D. There are 12 residues in the CDR3. Between the trimmed V and J ends, which lost 5 bases and 8 bases, there was a span of 10 bases. In germline, CDR1 is MGHRA, CDR2 YSYEKL. The CDR3: CASSYRWYEQFF. CDR3 coding DNA: TGCGCCAGCAGCTATCGTTGGTATGAGCAGTTCTTC.

This chain links TRBV25-1 with TRBJ2-2; D not certain. Germline V gene sequence: CDR1 MGHDK, CDR2 SYGVNS. Trimming removed 2 bases at V and 6 bases at J, with 7 bases between. This CDR3 has 13 amino acids. For the CDR3, the DNA is TGTGCCAGCAGTGAAACCGGCCCCGGGGAGCTGTTTTTT. Translated, it gives CASSETGPGELFF.

This clone occurred a few times. CDR3 DNA: TGTGCCAGCAGTTTAACCAGGGGGGGCTATGGCTACACCTTC. It specifies CASSLTRGGYGYTF. The chain couples TRBV27 to TRBJ1-2, with 7 bases that match TRBD1. V trimming: 2 bases; J trimming: 4 bases; junction bases outside the gene matches: 4. CDR1 is MNHEY and CDR2 is SMNVEV in the germline V gene (reference sequence). The CDR3 sequence is 14 residues long.

The CDR3 DNA sequence: TGCGCCAGCAGCCAAGATAGGTACTCGGTGAAGTACTTC. Its protein product is CASSQDRYSVKYF. The chain combines TRBV4-1 with TRBJ2-7, with D uncertain. Trimming left V 0 bases short and J 11 bases short, with 14 bases between. CDR1 is MGHRA and CDR2 is YSYEKL in the germline V gene. This CDR3 comprises 13 residues.

The chain combines TRBV12-3 or TRBV12-4 with TRBJ1-1; D is unclear. The CDR3 has 13 amino acids. Trimming left V 8 bases short and J 4 bases short, with 14 bases between. The CDR3 bases are TGTGCCAGCCAGACCAACGCGGGCACTGAAGCTTTCTTT. It translates to CASQTNAGTEAFF.